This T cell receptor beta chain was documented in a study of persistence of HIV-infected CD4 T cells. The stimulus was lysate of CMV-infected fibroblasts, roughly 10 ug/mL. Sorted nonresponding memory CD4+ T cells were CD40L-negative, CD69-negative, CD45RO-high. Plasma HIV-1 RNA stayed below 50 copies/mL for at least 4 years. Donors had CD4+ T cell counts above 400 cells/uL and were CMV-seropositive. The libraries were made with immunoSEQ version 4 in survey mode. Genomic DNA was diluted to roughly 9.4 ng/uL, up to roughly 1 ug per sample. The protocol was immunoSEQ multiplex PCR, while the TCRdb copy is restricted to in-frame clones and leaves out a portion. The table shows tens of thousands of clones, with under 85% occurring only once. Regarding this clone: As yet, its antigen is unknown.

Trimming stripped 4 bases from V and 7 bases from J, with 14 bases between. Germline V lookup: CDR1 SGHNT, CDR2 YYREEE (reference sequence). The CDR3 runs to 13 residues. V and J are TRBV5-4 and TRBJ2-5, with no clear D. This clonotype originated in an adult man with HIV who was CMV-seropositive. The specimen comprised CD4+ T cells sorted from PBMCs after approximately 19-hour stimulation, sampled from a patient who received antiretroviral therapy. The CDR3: CASSLDQVATQYF. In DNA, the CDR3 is TGTGCCAGCAGCCTCGATCAAGTGGCGACCCAGTACTTC.